This TCR beta chain derives from a study of blood T cell repertoires in COVID-19. The overall study: Samples came from the United States, Italy and Spain, spanning acute and convalescent COVID-19.

In this sample, this clone turned up once. Trimming removed 1 base from V and 7 bases from J, with 12 bases in between. The CDR3 is 14 residues long. Germline CDR1 and CDR2: SGHTS and YDEGEE. Enrolled through a virtual design, the participants were between about 18 and 100 years of age and came from 24 US areas. Clinical history reported by participants formed the basis on which cohorts were assigned. TCRdb's copy holds only in-frame clones and misses some; the assay was immunoSEQ multiplex PCR. The repertoire holds around 300,000 clones, with around 87% as singletons. The receptor comes from a woman under 30 with acute COVID-19. The sample taken for sequencing was PBMCs or T cells enriched from blood (not recorded which). The chain combines TRBV5-8 with TRBJ1-5; D is unresolved. The CDR3 region is CASSLHGTGQPQHF. CDR3 coding DNA: TGTGCCAGCAGCTTGCATGGAACGGGGCAGCCCCAGCATTTT.